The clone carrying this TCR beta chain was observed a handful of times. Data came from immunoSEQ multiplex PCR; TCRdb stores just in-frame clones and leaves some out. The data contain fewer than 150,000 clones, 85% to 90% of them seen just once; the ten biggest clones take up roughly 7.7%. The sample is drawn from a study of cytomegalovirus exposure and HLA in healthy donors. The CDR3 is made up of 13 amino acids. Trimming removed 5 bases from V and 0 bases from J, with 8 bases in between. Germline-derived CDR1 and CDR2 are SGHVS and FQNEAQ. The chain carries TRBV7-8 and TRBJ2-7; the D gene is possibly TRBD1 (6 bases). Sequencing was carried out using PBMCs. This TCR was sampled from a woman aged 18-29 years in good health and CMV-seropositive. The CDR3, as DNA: TGTGCCAGCAGCCAACAGGGCTCCTACGAGCAGTACTTC. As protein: CASSQQGSYEQYF. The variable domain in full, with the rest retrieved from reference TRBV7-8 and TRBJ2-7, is GAGVSQSPRYKVAKRGQDVALRCDPISGHVSLFWYQQALGQGPEFLTYFQNEAQLDKSGLPSDRFFAERPEGSVSTLKIQRTQQEDSAVYLCASSQQGSYEQYFGPGTRLTVT.